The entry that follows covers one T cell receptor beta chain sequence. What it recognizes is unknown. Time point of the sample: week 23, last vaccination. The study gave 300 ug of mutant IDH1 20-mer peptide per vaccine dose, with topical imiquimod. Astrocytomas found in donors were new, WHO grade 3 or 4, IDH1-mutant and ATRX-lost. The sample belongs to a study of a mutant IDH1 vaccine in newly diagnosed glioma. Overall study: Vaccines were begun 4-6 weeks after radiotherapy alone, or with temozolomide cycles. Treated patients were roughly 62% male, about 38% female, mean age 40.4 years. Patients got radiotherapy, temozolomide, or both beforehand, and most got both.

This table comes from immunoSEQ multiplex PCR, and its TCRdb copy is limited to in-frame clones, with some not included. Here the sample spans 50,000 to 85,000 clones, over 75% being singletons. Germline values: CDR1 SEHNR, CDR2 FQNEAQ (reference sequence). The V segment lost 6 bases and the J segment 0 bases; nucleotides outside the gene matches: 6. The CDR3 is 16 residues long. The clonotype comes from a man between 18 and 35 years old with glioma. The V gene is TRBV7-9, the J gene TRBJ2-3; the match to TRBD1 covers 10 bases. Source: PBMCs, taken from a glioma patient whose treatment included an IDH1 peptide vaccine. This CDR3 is CASRGGTGASTDTQYF. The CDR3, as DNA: TGTGCCAGCAGGGGGGGGACAGGGGCTAGCACAGATACGCAGTATTTT.